A single sample gave rise to the 9 T cell receptor beta chains below, sequenced in a study of human thymus T cells. TCRdb's table, derived via immunoSEQ multiplex PCR, lists solely in-frame clones and lacks some. Of some 46,000 clones in the sample, 85% to 95% were seen once. The sample consisted of blood. The receptors derive from a girl less than two years old with a congenital heart defect but otherwise immunologically healthy.

The chain couples TRBV6-4 to TRBJ2-3; TRBD2 matches at 7 bases. From germline, CDR1 is MRHNA and CDR2 SNTAGT. V was pared by 4 bases and J by 2 bases, with 3 bases of the junction left unmatched. This CDR3 contains 14 residues. The CDR3 sequence: CASSGGLPTDTQYF. CDR3 DNA: TGTGCCAGCAGTGGGGGACTACCCACAGATACGCAGTATTTT.

This chain uses TRBV27 with TRBJ1-1; the D is unclear. CDR1 and CDR2 (germline): MNHEY, SMNVEV (reference sequence). The CDR3 contains 13 residues. The V and J ends lost 2 bases and 8 bases respectively, with 12 bases between them. The CDR3 region has the DNA TGTGCCAGCAGTTTAATAGGCCAGTCAGAAGCTTTCTTT. It yields the protein CASSLIGQSEAFF.

V and J are TRBV2 and TRBJ1-5; a possible D gene is TRBD1 (5 bases). V was pared by 8 bases and J by 6 bases, with 20 bases between. The CDR3 length is 15 residues. CDR1 is SNHLY and CDR2 is FYNNEI in the germline V gene. CDR3 nucleotide sequence: TGTGCCAGCTCTAGACAGCTTGCTTTAATTCAGCCCCAGCATTTT. It translates to CASSRQLALIQPQHF. The complete variable domain, with remaining parts taken from reference TRBV2 and TRBJ1-5, reads EPEVTQTPSHQVTQMGQEVILRCVPISNHLYFYWYRQILGQKVEFLVSFYNNEISEKSEIFDDQFSVERPDGSNFTLKIRSTKLEDSAMYFCASSRQLALIQPQHFGDGTRLSIL.

The chain recombines TRBV7-2 with TRBJ2-7; 9 bases map to TRBD1. CDR1 and CDR2 (germline): SGHTA, FQGNSA. The CDR3 runs to 14 residues. Germline trimming cut 6 bases from V and 6 bases from J; bases unmatched to any gene: 9. This CDR3 reads CASSRWTGEIEQYF. The CDR3 nucleotides read TGTGCCAGCAGTCGATGGACAGGGGAGATCGAGCAGTACTTC.

DNA of the CDR3: TGTGCCAGCAGTAGACAGGGGGGAGCCTACGAGCAGTACTTC. Encoded protein: CASSRQGGAYEQYF. The J gene is TRBJ2-7, the V gene TRBV2, with TRBD1 identical over 9 bases. This CDR3 has 14 amino acids. Trimming at V came to 5 bases and at J to 2 bases, leaving 4 bases not matched to a gene. Germline V gene lookup returns CDR1 SNHLY and CDR2 FYNNEI. The entire variable domain, with the rest obtained from reference TRBV2 and TRBJ2-7, is as follows: EPEVTQTPSHQVTQMGQEVILRCVPISNHLYFYWYRQILGQKVEFLVSFYNNEISEKSEIFDDQFSVERPDGSNFTLKIRSTKLEDSAMYFCASSRQGGAYEQYFGPGTRLTVT.

The chain recombines TRBV9 with TRBJ2-4; 16 nucleotides agree with TRBD2. With 0 bases clipped from V and 3 bases from J, the junction kept 6 bases outside the gene matches. CDR1 and CDR2 (germline): SGDLS, YYNGEE. CDR3 length equals 19 residues. CDR3 amino acids: CASSVEGLAGGPNKNIQYF. The CDR3 region has the DNA TGTGCCAGCAGCGTAGAGGGACTAGCGGGAGGGCCCAACAAAAACATTCAGTACTTC.

V and J are TRBV18 and TRBJ2-1; D is perhaps TRBD1 or TRBD2 (5 bases each). V was clipped by 0 bases and J by 7 bases, with 16 bases between them. CDR1 and CDR2 from the germline V gene are KGHSH and LQKENI. The CDR3 is 16 amino acids. Here the CDR3 reads CASSPPGSGKGNEQFF. CDR3 in DNA: TGTGCCAGCTCACCACCGGGGAGTGGTAAGGGGAATGAGCAGTTCTTC.

A single count supports this clone. V and J are TRBV2 and TRBJ2-5; D perhaps matches TRBD1 (6 bases). The J call may be in error: the DNA end matches TRBJ2-7 better. Germline-derived CDR1 and CDR2 are SNHLY and FYNNEI. The CDR3 spans 13 residues. CDR3: CASRNRARDEQYF. The DNA for the CDR3 is TGTGCCAGCAGGAACAGGGCTCGGGACGAGCAGTACTTC.

The chain is built from TRBV11-3 and TRBJ2-7, with D possibly TRBD1 on 6 matching bases. Germline V gives CDR1 SGHNT, CDR2 YENEEA. This CDR3 is 14 amino acids long. V was shortened by 4 bases and J by 0 bases, with 10 bases between the two germline ends. The CDR3 here is CASSSRGASYEQYF. The CDR3 region has the DNA TGTGCCAGCAGCTCCAGGGGCGCCTCCTACGAGCAGTACTTC.